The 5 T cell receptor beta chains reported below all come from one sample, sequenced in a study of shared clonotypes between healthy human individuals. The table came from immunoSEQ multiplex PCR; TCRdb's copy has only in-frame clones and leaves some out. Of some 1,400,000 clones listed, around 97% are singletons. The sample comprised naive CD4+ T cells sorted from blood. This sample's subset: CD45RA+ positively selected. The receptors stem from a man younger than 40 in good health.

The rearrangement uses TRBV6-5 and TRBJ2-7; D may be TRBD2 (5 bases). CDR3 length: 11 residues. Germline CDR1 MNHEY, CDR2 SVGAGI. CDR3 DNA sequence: TGTGTCGCTTCGGCGGGCTTCGAGCAGTACTTC. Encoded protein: CVASAGFEQYF.

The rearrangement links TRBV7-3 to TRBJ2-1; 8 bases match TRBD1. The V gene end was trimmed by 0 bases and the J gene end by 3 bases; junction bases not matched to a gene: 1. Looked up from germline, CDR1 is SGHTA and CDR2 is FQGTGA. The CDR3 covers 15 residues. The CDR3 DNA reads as TGTGCCAGCAGCTTAACCACAGGGGGCTACAATGAGCAGTTCTTC. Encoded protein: CASSLTTGGYNEQFF. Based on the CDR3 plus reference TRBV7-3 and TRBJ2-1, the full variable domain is GAGVSQTPSNKVTEKGKYVELRCDPISGHTALYWYRQSLGQGPEFLIYFQGTGAADDSGLPNDRFFAVRPEGSVSTLKIQRTERGDSAVYLCASSLTTGGYNEQFFGPGTRLTVL.

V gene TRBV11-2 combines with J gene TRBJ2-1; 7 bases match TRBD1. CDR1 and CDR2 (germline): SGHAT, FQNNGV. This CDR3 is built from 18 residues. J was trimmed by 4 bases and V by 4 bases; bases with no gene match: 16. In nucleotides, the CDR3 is TGTGCCAGCAGCTCTCCTAGGACGACAGGGTTTCGGTACAATGAGCAGTTCTTC. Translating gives CASSSPRTTGFRYNEQFF.

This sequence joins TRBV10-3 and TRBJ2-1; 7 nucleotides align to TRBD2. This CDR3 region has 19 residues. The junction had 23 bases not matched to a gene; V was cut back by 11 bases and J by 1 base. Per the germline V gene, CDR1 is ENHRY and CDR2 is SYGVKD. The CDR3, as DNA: TGTGCCCCACTACCCCCCACGGATCAGCAGGGAGGGTCCTACAATGAGCAGTTCTTC. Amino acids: CAPLPPTDQQGGSYNEQFF.

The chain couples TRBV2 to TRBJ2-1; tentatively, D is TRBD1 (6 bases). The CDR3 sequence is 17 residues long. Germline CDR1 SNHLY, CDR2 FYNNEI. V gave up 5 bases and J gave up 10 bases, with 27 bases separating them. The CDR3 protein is CASSRGRTTIKRGEQFF. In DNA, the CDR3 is TGTGCCAGCAGTCGAGGACGTACCACAATTAAGAGGGGGGAGCAGTTCTTC. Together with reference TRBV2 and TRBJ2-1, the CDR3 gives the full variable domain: EPEVTQTPSHQVTQMGQEVILRCVPISNHLYFYWYRQILGQKVEFLVSFYNNEISEKSEIFDDQFSVERPDGSNFTLKIRSTKLEDSAMYFCASSRGRTTIKRGEQFFGPGTRLTVL.